This T cell receptor (beta chain) was found in a study of blood T cells in healthy people across ages. Study-wide findings and caveats: Comparison with aged donors showed that long-lived donors had more naive CD4+ cells and higher diversity. Older age coincided with a roughly linear decline in TCR beta diversity per million T cells.

CDR3 size: 15 residues. Trimming took 2 bases from V and 0 from J, leaving 12 bases between them. In germline, CDR1 is SGHKS, CDR2 YYEKEE (reference sequence). This clonotype was counted between two and nine times. The antigen remains unidentified. The authors ran a second PCR of 7 to 11 cycles using a sample-barcoded 5' primer and a J-beta primer mix. Per sample, CDR3-containing paired-end reads numbered at least 3 million. MiXCR, run by TCRdb on the 5' RACE reads, gives a single entry per CDR3 protein. This table holds about 1.7 million distinct CDR3 sequences, 25% to 30% found once. This chain connects TRBV5-5 to TRBJ2-7; D possibly corresponds to TRBD2 (6 bases). The sequenced sample consisted of blood. This TCR was sampled from a woman aged 30 to 39 in good health. This CDR3 is CASSLWGRPSYEQYF. The CDR3 DNA is TGTGCCAGCAGCTTATGGGGGAGGCCCTCCTACGAGCAGTACTTC. Together with reference TRBV5-5 and TRBJ2-7, the CDR3 gives the full variable domain: DAGVTQSPTHLIKTRGQQVTLRCSPISGHKSVSWYQQVLGQGPQFIFQYYEKEERGRGNFPDRFSARQFPNYSSELNVNALLLGDSALYLCASSLWGRPSYEQYFGPGTRLTVT.